Presented here are 19 T cell receptor beta chains from one specimen sequenced in a study of technical replicates of blood from several donors. Clones were read by immunoSEQ multiplex PCR, and TCRdb kept only the in-frame ones, dropping some. The sample lists some 70,000 clones; roughly 92% were seen once. The sequenced sample was T cells isolated from PBMCs. These receptors all come from a human donor in good health.

The gene calls are TRBV9 and TRBJ2-5, with TRBD1 identical over 9 bases. CDR1 is SGDLS, CDR2 YYNGEE, per germline. The CDR3 is 16 residues long. V was clipped by 3 bases and J by 4 bases; unmatched bases: 10. CDR3 nucleotides: TGTGCCAGCAGCGCTGGACAGGGGCGAGGTGGAGAGACCCAGTACTTC. Translation: CASSAGQGRGGETQYF.

The V and J genes are TRBV5-6 and TRBJ2-7, with D hard to call. V was pared by 0 bases and J by 3 bases, with 10 bases between. Germline lookup yields CDR1 SGHDT and CDR2 YYEEEE. This CDR3 spans 14 amino acids. The CDR3: CASSLVERFYEQYF. CDR3 in DNA: TGTGCCAGCAGCTTGGTAGAGAGATTCTACGAGCAGTACTTC.

This chain joins TRBV6-5 and TRBJ1-1; D ambiguous. The CDR3 runs 14 residues. Germline CDR1 reads MNHEY; CDR2 reads SVGAGI. V lost 2 bases to trimming and J lost 1 base, with 8 bases between them. The CDR3 loop reads CASSYGAGNTEAFF. The CDR3 coding sequence is TGTGCCAGCAGTTACGGCGCGGGGAACACTGAAGCTTTCTTT.

This chain links TRBV7-3 with TRBJ2-5; D possibly corresponds to TRBD2 (6 bases). In germline, CDR1 is SGHTA, CDR2 FQGTGA. This CDR3 is built from 15 residues. The V gene lost 1 base and the J gene lost 0 bases, with 9 bases spanning the gap. DNA of the CDR3: TGTGCCAGCAGCTTAATGGGCGGGAACCAAGAGACCCAGTACTTC. Translated, it gives CASSLMGGNQETQYF.

The V gene is TRBV30, the J gene TRBJ2-3; 8 bases map to TRBD2. This CDR3 comprises 15 residues. V gave up 4 bases and J gave up 1 base; unmatched junction bases: 7. CDR1 and CDR2 (germline): GTSNPN, SVGIG (reference sequence). CDR3 residues: CAWIYSAGGTDTQYF. For the CDR3, the DNA is TGTGCCTGGATATACTCAGCGGGAGGCACAGATACGCAGTATTTT.

The chain combines TRBV19 with TRBJ2-5, with 9 bases fitting TRBD1. V shed 5 bases, J shed 4 bases, and the junction held 8 bases outside the gene matches. CDR3 length equals 15 residues. Germline V gives CDR1 LNHDA, CDR2 SQIVND (reference sequence). This CDR3 is CASSARGQGGETQYF. For the CDR3, the DNA is TGTGCCAGTAGTGCCCGGGGACAGGGAGGAGAGACCCAGTACTTC.

The chain combines TRBV6-1 with TRBJ2-2, with 7 positions matching TRBD2. Per the germline V gene, CDR1 is MNHNS and CDR2 is SASEGT. This CDR3 comprises 16 residues. V was clipped by 3 bases and J by 1 base; unmatched bases: 5. CDR3 bases: TGTGCCAGCAGTGACGAAGCGGGGTTGAACACCGGGGAGCTGTTTTTT. It codes for CASSDEAGLNTGELFF.

V gene TRBV6-5 combines with J gene TRBJ1-3; no clear D gene. CDR3 length: 16 amino acids. Looked up from germline, CDR1 is MNHEY and CDR2 is SVGAGI. V was clipped by 4 bases and J by 0 bases, with 13 bases between them. The DNA for the CDR3 is TGTGCCAGCAGTTTCCAGGCGTTTAGCTCTGGAAACACCATATATTTT. Its translation: CASSFQAFSSGNTIYF.

The genes are TRBV7-3 and TRBJ2-7; 7 bases match TRBD2. Germline CDR1 is SGHTA and CDR2 is FQGTGA. The V and J ends lost 2 bases and 4 bases, in that order; junction bases with no gene match: 2. The CDR3 runs to 13 residues. The CDR3 DNA reads TGTGCCAGCAGCTTAGCGGGAGCATACGAGCAGTACTTC. Translated: CASSLAGAYEQYF.

The V call is TRBV5-1, the J call TRBJ2-7; TRBD1 aligns across 9 bases. CDR1 is SGHRS, CDR2 YFSETQ, per germline. The CDR3 sequence is 15 residues long. V trimming: 3 bases; J trimming: 7 bases; junction bases outside the gene matches: 11. This CDR3 reads CASSWGRTGEREQYF. The CDR3 nucleotides are TGCGCCAGCAGCTGGGGTCGGACAGGGGAGCGGGAGCAGTACTTC.

The V call is TRBV2, the J call TRBJ2-3; possibly TRBD2 for D (6 bases). CDR1 and CDR2 (germline): SNHLY, FYNNEI. This CDR3 comprises 14 residues. V shed 7 bases and J shed 3 bases, with 14 bases lying between them. The CDR3 loop is CASNGGISTDTQYF. The CDR3 nucleotides are TGTGCCAGCAACGGGGGTATTTCTACAGATACGCAGTATTTT.

This clone was seen more than once but under ten times. The gene calls are TRBV19 and TRBJ1-1; maybe TRBD1 (6 bases). The length of the CDR3 is 14 residues. Trimming took off 3 bases at V and 5 bases at J, with 13 bases between the two ends. Germline assignment: CDR1 LNHDA and CDR2 SQIVND (reference sequence). CDR3 region: CASSIFTGKTEAFF. CDR3 nucleotides: TGTGCCAGTAGTATCTTCACAGGGAAGACTGAAGCTTTCTTT.

This chain links TRBV4-1 with TRBJ2-3; 11 nucleotides line up with TRBD2. The CDR3 length is 16 residues. Germline CDR1 is MGHRA and CDR2 is YSYEKL. Trimming at V came to 5 bases and at J to 0 bases, leaving 4 bases not matched to a gene. The CDR3 here is CASSGTSGASTDTQYF. The CDR3 nucleotides are TGCGCCAGCAGCGGGACTAGCGGAGCTAGCACAGATACGCAGTATTTT.

This chain links TRBV29-1 with TRBJ1-4, with 8 bases lining up with TRBD1. Germline CDR1 reads SQVTM; CDR2 reads ANQGSEA. J was trimmed by 10 bases and V by 6 bases; bases with no gene match: 4. CDR3 length: 11 amino acids. The CDR3 here is CSVSGQGKLFF. CDR3 sequence (DNA): TGCAGCGTCTCAGGACAGGGAAAACTGTTTTTT.

The chain couples TRBV11-3 to TRBJ2-3; D gene unclear. Trimming left V 2 bases short and J 1 base short, with 7 bases between. The germline CDR1 and CDR2 sequences are SGHNT and YENEEA. The CDR3 has 14 amino acids. The CDR3 DNA follows: TGTGCCAGCAGCTTAAGAGGTCGCACAGATACGCAGTATTTT. Residues: CASSLRGRTDTQYF.

The chain employs TRBV5-1 and TRBJ1-1, with 9 positions matching TRBD1. CDR1 is SGHRS, CDR2 YFSETQ, per germline. Unmatched junction bases numbered 7, after V lost 1 base and J lost 3 bases. The CDR3 loop spans 16 amino acids. Written as DNA, the CDR3 is TGCGCCAGCAGCTTGTCGGGACAGGGCTTTTACACTGAAGCTTTCTTT. Its protein product is CASSLSGQGFYTEAFF.

V and J are TRBV7-9 and TRBJ1-2; no firm D call. The germline V gene encodes CDR1 SEHNR and CDR2 FQNEAQ (reference sequence). This CDR3 region has 14 residues. V was cut by 6 bases and J by 4 bases, with 15 bases left in between. The DNA of the CDR3 is TGTGCCAGCAGTTCCGGGAGTGGGGTCTATGGCTACACCTTC. It translates to CASSSGSGVYGYTF.

This chain uses TRBV15 with TRBJ2-7, with D unclear. V lost 8 bases to trimming and J lost 0 bases, with 14 bases between them. The CDR3 extends over 14 amino acids. Looked up from germline, CDR1 is LNHNV and CDR2 is YYDKDF (reference sequence). The CDR3 here is CATEPYIYSYEQYF. Here the CDR3 DNA reads TGTGCCACCGAACCATACATTTACTCCTACGAGCAGTACTTC.

The gene calls are TRBV7-9 and TRBJ2-7; 10 nucleotides agree with TRBD1. Per germline, CDR1 SEHNR and CDR2 FQNEAQ (reference sequence). The CDR3 runs 15 residues. J was trimmed by 5 bases and V by 5 bases; bases with no gene match: 9. Written as DNA, the CDR3 is TGTGCCAGCAGCCCATCTGGGACAGGGGAAGACGAGCAGTACTTC. Protein product: CASSPSGTGEDEQYF.